These 25 T cell receptor beta chains originate from one sample sequenced in a study of OX40 agonist ivuxolimab in advanced cancers. The method was immunoSEQ multiplex PCR; TCRdb's version includes in-frame clones alone and lacks a portion of them. The table has around 82,000 clones, 80% to 90% seen once. Sequencing used CD4+ or CD8+ T cells sorted from blood, obtained in a trial of the OX40 agonist ivuxolimab. All receptors come from an adult with an advanced solid tumor such as melanoma, head and neck, liver or kidney cancer.

J is TRBJ1-5 and V is TRBV6-5; the match to TRBD1 covers 8 bases. The germline CDR1 and CDR2 sequences are MNHEY and SVGAGI. The trim removed 5 bases at V and 3 bases at J, leaving 3 bases unmatched. The CDR3 consists of 14 residues. The CDR3 coding sequence is TGTGCCAGCAGTAGGACAGGGACCAATCAGCCCCAGCATTTT. As protein: CASSRTGTNQPQHF.

This chain joins TRBV5-1 and TRBJ2-5; D assignment may be TRBD1 or TRBD2 (5 bases each). V lost 6 bases and J 5 bases, leaving 17 bases between the germline ends. The CDR3 contains 14 residues. Germline lookup yields CDR1 SGHRS and CDR2 YFSETQ. CDR3 residues: CASTPSGTGETQYF. The CDR3 nucleotides read TGCGCCAGCACCCCATCCGGGACGGGGGAGACCCAGTACTTC.

Concerning this clone: One junction end disagrees with the germline gene, perhaps due to a read error. The V call is TRBV7-3, the J call TRBJ1-2; possibly TRBD1 for D (5 bases). The V gene's germline CDR1 is SGHTA and CDR2 FQGTGA. CDR3 size: 14 residues. The CDR3 is CASSPGPANYGYTF. CDR3 DNA: TGTGCGAGCAGCCCGGGACCAGCTAACTATGGCTACACCTTC.

V usage is TRBV10-1 and J usage is TRBJ2-1, with a possible D match to TRBD2 (6 bases). Germline values: CDR1 WNHNN, CDR2 SYGVQD (reference sequence). CDR3 length equals 15 residues. Trimming left V 6 bases short and J 4 bases short, with 16 bases between. The CDR3 sequence is CASRYGRDSYNEQFF. The CDR3 DNA is TGCGCCAGCAGATATGGGCGGGATTCTTACAATGAGCAGTTCTTC.

This sequence joins TRBV11-2 and TRBJ1-1; weak D call: TRBD1 (6 bases). The ends were cut back, 5 bases at V and 0 bases at J, with 13 bases in the middle. CDR3 size: 15 residues. CDR1 and CDR2 from the germline V gene are SGHAT and FQNNGV. CDR3 sequence: CASSLGQYMNTEAFF. The CDR3 DNA is TGTGCCAGCAGCCTAGGACAGTATATGAACACTGAAGCTTTCTTT.

V gene TRBV27 combines with J gene TRBJ2-1, with D tentatively TRBD2 (5 bases). Germline CDR1 and CDR2: MNHEY and SMNVEV (reference sequence). The CDR3 runs 14 residues. V was trimmed by 6 bases and J by 7 bases, leaving 16 bases between them. The CDR3 protein is CASRGMGRGNEQFF. CDR3 in DNA: TGTGCCAGCAGAGGGATGGGGAGAGGGAATGAGCAGTTCTTC.

The chain employs TRBV11-2 and TRBJ1-2; D is unresolved. Per germline, CDR1 SGHAT and CDR2 FQNNGV. The CDR3 is 12 amino acids. Trimming took 5 bases from V and 4 from J, leaving 8 bases between them. In DNA, the CDR3 is TGTGCCAGCAGCGGCCAGAGCTATGGCTACACCTTC. Amino acid sequence: CASSGQSYGYTF.

The chain employs TRBV30 and TRBJ2-7; 10 bases agree with TRBD1. With V trimmed by 7 bases and J by 5 bases, 14 bases remained unmatched. The CDR3 loop spans 15 amino acids. Looked up from germline, CDR1 is GTSNPN and CDR2 is SVGIG (reference sequence). The CDR3 is CAFIPGQGLSHEQYF. In DNA, the CDR3 is TGTGCCTTTATCCCGGGACAGGGGTTGAGTCACGAGCAGTACTTC.

The chain uses TRBV5-4 and TRBJ2-2, with a tentative D call TRBD1 (5 bases). V was trimmed by 4 bases and J by 0 bases, leaving 10 bases between them. The CDR3 consists of 15 residues. Germline V gene sequence: CDR1 SGHNT, CDR2 YYREEE (reference sequence). The CDR3 DNA sequence: TGTGCCAGCAGCCTCGACAGCACGAACACCGGGGAGCTGTTTTTT. This translates into CASSLDSTNTGELFF.

The chain is built from TRBV7-3 and TRBJ2-5; 9 nucleotides line up with TRBD2. The ends lost 2 bases at V and 2 bases at J; junction bases unmatched: 3. Germline-derived CDR1 and CDR2 are SGHTA and FQGTGA. CDR3 length: 15 residues. The CDR3 reads CASSLVAGEQETQYF. Written as DNA, the CDR3 is TGTGCCAGCAGCTTAGTAGCGGGGGAACAAGAGACCCAGTACTTC. Full variable domain (rest looked up from reference TRBV7-3 and TRBJ2-5): GAGVSQTPSNKVTEKGKYVELRCDPISGHTALYWYRQSLGQGPEFLIYFQGTGAADDSGLPNDRFFAVRPEGSVSTLKIQRTERGDSAVYLCASSLVAGEQETQYFGPGTRLLVL.

This chain links TRBV30 with TRBJ1-5, with unresolved D. V gave up 5 bases and J gave up 2 bases, with 13 bases separating them. The germline V gene encodes CDR1 GTSNPN and CDR2 SVGIG (reference sequence). The CDR3 covers 14 residues. This CDR3 is CAWAKGSGNQPQHF. In DNA, the CDR3 is TGTGCCTGGGCTAAAGGGTCGGGCAATCAGCCCCAGCATTTT.

This clone showed up just a few times. The chain combines TRBV21-1 with TRBJ1-5; TRBD1 reflects the table's D call only, with no check against the DNA. TRBV21-1 is described as a pseudogene. CDR3 length: 16 residues. DNA of the CDR3: TGTGCCAGCACCTGGAGGGGACAGGGTCTCAATCAGCCCCAGCATTTT. It encodes CASTWRGQGLNQPQHF.

The genes are TRBV15 and TRBJ2-1, with 11 positions matching TRBD1. The CDR3 has 17 residues. The trim removed 0 bases at V and 6 bases at J, leaving 7 bases unmatched. Germline lookup yields CDR1 LNHNV and CDR2 YYDKDF (reference sequence). The CDR3, as DNA: TGTGCCACCAGCAGAGATTTAGGGACAGGGGGGTCCAATGAGCAGTTCTTC. This encodes CATSRDLGTGGSNEQFF.

The chain carries TRBV5-4 and TRBJ2-5, with 9 bases matching TRBD2. This CDR3 has 18 amino acids. Germline V CDR1 and CDR2: SGHNT, YYREEE (reference sequence). The V segment lost 4 bases and the J segment 2 bases; nucleotides outside the gene matches: 15. For the CDR3, the DNA is TGTGCCAGCAGCCAAGGAGCGGGAGGAGGGGTTTATCAAGAGACCCAGTACTTC. Protein product: CASSQGAGGGVYQETQYF. The entire variable domain, with the rest obtained from reference TRBV5-4 and TRBJ2-5, is as follows: ETGVTQSPTHLIKTRGQQVTLRCSSQSGHNTVSWYQQALGQGPQFIFQYYREEENGRGNFPPRFSGLQFPNYSSELNVNALELDDSALYLCASSQGAGGGVYQETQYFGPGTRLLVL.

The chain is built from TRBV18 and TRBJ2-2, with TRBD2 matching 10 bases. The trim removed 4 bases at V and 5 bases at J, leaving 4 bases unmatched. This CDR3 spans 15 amino acids. Germline V gives CDR1 KGHSH, CDR2 LQKENI. CDR3 residues: CASSLAGGQTGELFF. For the CDR3, the DNA is TGTGCCAGCTCACTAGCGGGAGGCCAGACCGGGGAGCTGTTTTTT.

This chain joins TRBV9 and TRBJ2-3, with D unresolved. The CDR3 loop spans 14 amino acids. Between the trimmed V and J ends, which lost 0 bases and 3 bases, there was a span of 8 bases. The germline CDR1 and CDR2 sequences are SGDLS and YYNGEE. The CDR3 spells CASSVAIGTDTQYF. For the CDR3, the DNA is TGTGCCAGCAGCGTAGCTATAGGAACAGATACGCAGTATTTT.

The table lists this clone with a count of one. The junction and the germline gene differ at one end; a read error may be behind it. The J gene is TRBJ2-5, the V gene TRBV7-7; D is ambiguous. Germline assignment: CDR1 SSHAT and CDR2 FNYEAQ (reference sequence). The CDR3 contains 14 residues. The CDR3 here is CASSLAPDQETQYF. CDR3 DNA: TGTGCTAGCAGCTTAGCCCCAGACCAAGAGACCCAGTACTTC.

The CDR3 sequence: CASSQRDSSYEQYF. CDR3 in DNA: TGCGCCAGCAGCCAAAGGGACAGCTCCTACGAGCAGTACTTC. The rearrangement joins TRBV4-1 to TRBJ2-7, with TRBD1 matching over 7 bases. Germline V gives CDR1 MGHRA, CDR2 YSYEKL. The CDR3 is made up of 14 amino acids. The V gene end was trimmed by 2 bases and the J gene end by 0 bases; junction bases not matched to a gene: 1.

The gene calls are TRBV6-6 and TRBJ1-4, with TRBD1 matching over 8 bases. CDR1 is MNHNY, CDR2 SVGAGI, per germline (reference sequence). This CDR3 contains 16 residues. V was clipped by 6 bases and J by 7 bases; unmatched bases: 13. CDR3 in DNA: TGTGCCAGCAGCATACCCCAGGGGGCTCAGGCTGAAAAACTGTTTTTT. Translated: CASSIPQGAQAEKLFF.

This chain connects TRBV2 to TRBJ2-7; weak D call: TRBD1 (5 bases). The V and J ends lost 6 bases and 4 bases respectively, with 19 bases between them. CDR3 length: 15 amino acids. CDR1 is SNHLY and CDR2 is FYNNEI in the germline V gene. CDR3 loop: CASSLNRQFYYEQYF. In DNA, the CDR3 is TGTGCCAGCAGCCTCAATCGACAGTTCTATTACGAGCAGTACTTC.

This CDR3 reads CASSRSGDLTDTQYF. Written as DNA, the CDR3 is TGCGCCAGCAGCCGAAGCGGGGACCTCACAGATACGCAGTATTTT. V is TRBV5-1 and J is TRBJ2-3; 7 nucleotides line up with TRBD2. This CDR3 spans 15 amino acids. The V gene's germline CDR1 is SGHRS and CDR2 YFSETQ. Trimming cost V 4 bases and J 2 bases; bases outside gene matches: 7.

The chain combines TRBV7-2 with TRBJ1-5, with D possibly matching TRBD1 (5 bases). V lost 1 base to trimming and J lost 4 bases, with 11 bases between them. In germline, CDR1 is SGHTA, CDR2 FQGNSA. This CDR3 region has 15 residues. CDR3 amino acids: CASSLGQGENQPQHF. In nucleotides, the CDR3 is TGTGCCAGCAGCTTAGGGCAGGGTGAAAATCAGCCCCAGCATTTT. The whole variable domain, filled in from reference TRBV7-2 and TRBJ1-5, reads GAGVSQSPSNKVTEKGKDVELRCDPISGHTALYWYRQSLGQGLEFLIYFQGNSAPDKSGLPSDRFSAERTGGSVSTLTIQRTQQEDSAVYLCASSLGQGENQPQHFGDGTRLSIL.

The chain links TRBV29-1 to TRBJ2-3; D gene unclear. Per germline, CDR1 SQVTM and CDR2 ANQGSEA. V gave up 6 bases and J gave up 0 bases, with 10 bases separating them. The CDR3 spans 13 residues. The CDR3 loop is CSVRVGSTDTQYF. The DNA for the CDR3 is TGCAGCGTGCGTGTGGGGAGCACAGATACGCAGTATTTT.

The chain carries TRBV2 and TRBJ2-2, with TRBD1 as a possible D gene (5 bases). Germline loops: CDR1 SNHLY, CDR2 FYNNEI. The CDR3 loop spans 14 amino acids. Trimming took off 8 bases at V and 5 bases at J, with 15 bases between the two ends. The CDR3 protein is CASLSYRKTGELFF. CDR3 DNA: TGTGCCAGCCTTTCCTACAGGAAAACCGGGGAGCTGTTTTTT.

This chain links TRBV11-2 with TRBJ2-1, with D unresolved. The CDR3 loop spans 12 amino acids. In germline, CDR1 is SGHAT, CDR2 FQNNGV. The germline V and J ends were trimmed by 2 bases and 12 bases, with 11 bases remaining between them. The DNA for the CDR3 is TGTGCCAGCAGCTTATCCGTGGGTGGGCAGTTCTTC. Protein product: CASSLSVGGQFF.